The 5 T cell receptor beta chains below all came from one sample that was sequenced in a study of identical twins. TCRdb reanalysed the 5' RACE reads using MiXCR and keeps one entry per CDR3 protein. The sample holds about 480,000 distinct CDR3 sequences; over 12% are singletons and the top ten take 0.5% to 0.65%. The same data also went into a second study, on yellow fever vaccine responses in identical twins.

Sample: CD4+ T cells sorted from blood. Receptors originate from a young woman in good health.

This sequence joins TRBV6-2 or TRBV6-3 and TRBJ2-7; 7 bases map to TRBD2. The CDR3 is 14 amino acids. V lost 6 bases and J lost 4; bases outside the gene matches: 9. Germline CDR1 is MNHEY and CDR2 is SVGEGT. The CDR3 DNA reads TGTGCCAGCAGCCCAACGGGAGGTGCTTACGAGCAGTACTTC. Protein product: CASSPTGGAYEQYF.

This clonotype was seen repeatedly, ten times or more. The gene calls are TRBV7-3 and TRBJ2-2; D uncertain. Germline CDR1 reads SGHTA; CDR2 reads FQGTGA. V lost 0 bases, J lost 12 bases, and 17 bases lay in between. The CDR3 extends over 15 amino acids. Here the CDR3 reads CASSLTSSGSGQLFF. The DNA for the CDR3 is TGTGCCAGCAGCTTAACGTCATCGGGCAGTGGGCAGCTGTTTTTT.

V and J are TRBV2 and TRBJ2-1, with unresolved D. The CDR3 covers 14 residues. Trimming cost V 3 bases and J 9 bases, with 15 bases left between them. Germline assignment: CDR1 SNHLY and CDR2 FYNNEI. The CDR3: CASSELIVLSEQFF. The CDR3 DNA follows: TGTGCCAGCAGTGAGCTCATAGTACTCAGTGAGCAGTTCTTC.

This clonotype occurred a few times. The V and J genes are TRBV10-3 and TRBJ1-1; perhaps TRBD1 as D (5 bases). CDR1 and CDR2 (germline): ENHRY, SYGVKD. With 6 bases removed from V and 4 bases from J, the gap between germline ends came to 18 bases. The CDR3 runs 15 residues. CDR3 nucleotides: TGTGCCATCAGGGAGGCCAGGGATCGTCTCACTGAAGCTTTCTTT. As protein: CAIREARDRLTEAFF.

CDR3 loop: CSAGPSGNTIYF. The CDR3 DNA sequence: TGCAGTGCAGGCCCCTCTGGAAACACCATATATTTT. The chain links TRBV20-1 to TRBJ1-3; D is unclear. CDR3 length: 12 residues. The germline V and J ends were trimmed by 6 bases and 0 bases, with 6 bases remaining between them. From germline, CDR1 is DFQATT and CDR2 SNEGSKA (reference sequence).